A selection of T cell receptor beta chains follows, all from one sample in a study of T-cell memory formation after mild COVID-19. TCRdb ran MiXCR on the 5' RACE reads and lists one entry per CDR3 protein. Seen here are about 400,000 distinct CDR3 sequences, 24% observed once, and the top ten hold around 8.1%. The sequenced material came from PBMCs or a T cell subset sorted from them (not recorded which). These receptors originate from an adult woman who had mild COVID-19 (a few samples of this study predate the infection). Cell type and time point are not known. Each CDR3 is given without its conserved first and last residue.

v_call cdr3_aa
TRBV5-1 ASSTGGGQETQY
TRBV5-1 ASSLTSGTSYGYT
TRBV24-1 ATSDPRSGANVLT
TRBV27 ASSLSRQNYGYT
TRBV18 ASSPDRGNEQY
TRBV15 ATSRDDRGYGEQF
TRBV3-1 ASSPGRGLQETQY
TRBV12-3/TRBV12-4 ASQRDRGSLTGELF
TRBV5-1 ASSFGSGTEAF
TRBV10-3 AISAQGSSYEQY
TRBV20-1 SARNAGFNTEAF
TRBV20-1 SARGGRMNTEAF
TRBV5-4 ASRFNREETQY
TRBV12-3/TRBV12-4 ASSWGGRVNTEAF
TRBV3-1 ASSDRTARDEQF
TRBV4-2 ASSPTLTGNEQF
TRBV6-1 ASIKPDRRAEQY
TRBV10-3 AIRGTSGPSQQY
TRBV4-3 ASSQDLDRSYGYT
TRBV29-1 SVLPGPEAYEQY
TRBV12-3/TRBV12-4 ASSWRPGVAF
TRBV7-2 ASSLSGTRGTNEQF
TRBV5-4 ASSSGGAGTKNIQY
TRBV7-2 ASRRLAGVRGELF
TRBV5-5 ASRSTGYGAGDPADTQY
TRBV6-6 ASSYRTGGNSPLH
TRBV5-1 ASSRDSGYYGYT
TRBV5-1 ASSYQPQGGWRETQY
TRBV5-4 ASSQTGGSTYEQY
TRBV6-5 ASSYSGRGHSEQY
TRBV9 ASSPPVGQETQY
TRBV5-1 ASSSGTSVTNTQY